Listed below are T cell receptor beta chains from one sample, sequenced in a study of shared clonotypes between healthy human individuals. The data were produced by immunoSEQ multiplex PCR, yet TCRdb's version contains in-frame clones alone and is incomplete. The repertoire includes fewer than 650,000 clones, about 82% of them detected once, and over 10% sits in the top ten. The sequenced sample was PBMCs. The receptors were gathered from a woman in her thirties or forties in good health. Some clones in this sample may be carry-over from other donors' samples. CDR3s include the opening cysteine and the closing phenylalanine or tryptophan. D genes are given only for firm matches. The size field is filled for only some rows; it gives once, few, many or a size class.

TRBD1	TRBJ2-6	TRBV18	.	TGTGCCAGCTCACCCGGGACAGGGCGTTCGGGGGCCAACGTCCTGACTTTC	CASSPGTGRSGANVLTF
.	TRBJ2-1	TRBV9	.	TGTGCCAGCAGCGTCGTCGGGGGTGAGCAGTTCTTC	CASSVVGGEQFF
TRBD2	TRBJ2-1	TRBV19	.	TGTGCCAGTAGCGTCACCGGGACTAGCGGGAGGTTTACCTACAATGAGCAGTTCTTC	CASSVTGTSGRFTYNEQFF
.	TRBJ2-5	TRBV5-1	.	TGCGCCAGCAGCTTGCGGGGGGCCGGGACCCAGTACTTC	CASSLRGAGTQYF
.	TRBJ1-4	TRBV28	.	TGTGCCAGCGGGACATCAAATGTTGGAGCTAATGAAAAACTGTTTTTT	CASGTSNVGANEKLFF
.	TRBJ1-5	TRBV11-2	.	TGTGCCAGCAGCTTATCCCTTGGGGGGGAGTATAGCAATCAGCCCCAGCATTTT	CASSLSLGGEYSNQPQHF
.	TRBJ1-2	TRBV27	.	TGTGCCAGCAGCCAAGGGGTTTACTATGGCTACACCTTC	CASSQGVYYGYTF
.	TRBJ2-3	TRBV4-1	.	TGCGCCAGCAGCCAAGACCGGTGGGAGCGCACAGATACGCAGTATTTT	CASSQDRWERTDTQYF
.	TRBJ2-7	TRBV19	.	TGTGCCAGTAGTAACGTTCGGGGAATCGAGCAGTACTTC	CASSNVRGIEQYF
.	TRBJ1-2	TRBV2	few	TGTGCCAGCAGTGAAAGGGTTAACTATGGCTACACCTTC	CASSERVNYGYTF
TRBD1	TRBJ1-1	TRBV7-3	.	TGTGCCAGCAGCTTAAGGGGACAGCCGAACACTGAAGCTTTCTTT	CASSLRGQPNTEAFF
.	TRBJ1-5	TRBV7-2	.	TGTGCCAGCAGCTTAGAGGGCCGACAGCCCCAGCATTTT	CASSLEGRQPQHF
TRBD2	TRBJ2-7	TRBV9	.	TGTGCCAGCAGCGTAGCGGGAGGAGGTATATACGAGCAGTACTTC	CASSVAGGGIYEQYF
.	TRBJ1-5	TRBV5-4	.	TGTGCCAGCAGCGCAGGGATAAATCAGCCCCAGCATTTT	CASSAGINQPQHF
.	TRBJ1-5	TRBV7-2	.	TGTGCCAGCAGCTTAGAGGGACAACCACCTCAGCCCCAGCATTTT	CASSLEGQPPQPQHF
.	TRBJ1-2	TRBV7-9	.	TGTGCCAGCAGCTTAGTGGCCGGGGGGGCCTATGGCTACACCTTC	CASSLVAGGAYGYTF
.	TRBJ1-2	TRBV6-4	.	TGTGCCAGCAGTGAACCCCCGAGTACTAACTATGGCTACACCTTC	CASSEPPSTNYGYTF
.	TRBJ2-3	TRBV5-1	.	TGCGCCAGCAGCTTGGCCTTGGGACTCTCAGATACGCAGTATTTT	CASSLALGLSDTQYF
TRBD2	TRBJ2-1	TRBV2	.	TGTGCCAGCAGTGTAGGGACTAGCGAATACAATGAGCAGTTCTTC	CASSVGTSEYNEQFF
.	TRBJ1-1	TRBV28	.	TGTGCCAGCAGTTTGAGCCCGAACACTGAAGCTTTCTTT	CASSLSPNTEAFF
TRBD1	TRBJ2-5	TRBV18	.	TGTGCCAGCTCACCGCCGGACAGGGGGCGAAGAGAGACCCAGTACTTC	CASSPPDRGRRETQYF
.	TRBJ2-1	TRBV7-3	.	.	CASSLRPTSAAVLGEQFF
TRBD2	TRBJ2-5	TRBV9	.	TGTGCCAGCAGCGTAGACGGGACTAGCGGGCAAGAGACCCAGTACTTC	CASSVDGTSGQETQYF
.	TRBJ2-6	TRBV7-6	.	TGTGCCAGCAGCCCAAAGGGGGGCTCTGGGGCCAACGTCCTGACTTTC	CASSPKGGSGANVLTF
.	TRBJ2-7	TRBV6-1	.	TGTGCCGGGACGAGAAAATACGAGCAGTACTTC	CAGTRKYEQYF
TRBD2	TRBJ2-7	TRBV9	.	TGTGCCAGCAGCACAGGGACTAGCGGAGCCGAGCAGTACTTC	CASSTGTSGAEQYF
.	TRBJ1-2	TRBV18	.	TGTGCCAGCTCACCACCGGGCAGGAACTATGGCTACACCTTC	CASSPPGRNYGYTF
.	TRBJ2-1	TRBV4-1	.	TGCGCCAGCACCCCTGCGTTTGGCGATGAGCAGTTCTTC	CASTPAFGDEQFF
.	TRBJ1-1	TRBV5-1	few	TGCGCCAGCAGCTTGGCCATCGATGGTCGGATTGAAGCTTTCTTT	CASSLAIDGRIEAFF
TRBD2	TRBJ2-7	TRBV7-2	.	TGTGCCAGCAGCTCTGGGACTAGCGGGAACACAGGGGAGCAGTACTTC	CASSSGTSGNTGEQYF
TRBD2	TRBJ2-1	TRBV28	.	TGTGCCAGCAGTCCCCCGGGACTAGAGGGGGTCAGGAATGAGCAGTTCTTC	CASSPPGLEGVRNEQFF
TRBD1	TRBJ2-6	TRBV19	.	TGTGCCAGTAGTACACAGGGGGCTGGTGGGGCCAACGTCCTGACTTTC	CASSTQGAGGANVLTF
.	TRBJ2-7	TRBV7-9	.	TGTGCCAGCAGCTCTGCCTTTGGGGCGACGCCCGACTACGAGCAGTACTTC	CASSSAFGATPDYEQYF
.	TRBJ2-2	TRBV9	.	TGTGCCAGCAGCGTAGGATCAGCCGGGGAGCTGTTTTTT	CASSVGSAGELFF
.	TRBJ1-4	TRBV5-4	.	TGTGCCAGCAGCTTGGCCGGGGGCACTAATGAAAAACTGTTTTTT	CASSLAGGTNEKLFF
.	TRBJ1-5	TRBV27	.	TGTGCCAGCAGCCGATACACGGATCAGCCCCAGCATTTT	CASSRYTDQPQHF
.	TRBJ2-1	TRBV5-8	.	TGTGCCAGCAACCAGGGAGCAAACTCCTACAATGAGCAGTTCTTC	CASNQGANSYNEQFF
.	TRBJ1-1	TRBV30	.	TGTGCCTGGAGTACCTCGTTCAGGGTGAACACTGAAGCTTTCTTT	CAWSTSFRVNTEAFF
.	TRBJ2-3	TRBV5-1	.	TGCGCCAGCAGCTTGGGGGCCACAGATACGCAGTATTTT	CASSLGATDTQYF
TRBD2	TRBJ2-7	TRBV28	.	TGTGCCAGCACTCCCGTCTCCCTAGCGGGAGGGCCAAGGCCCTACGAGCAGTACTTC	CASTPVSLAGGPRPYEQYF
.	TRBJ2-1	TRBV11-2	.	TGTGCCAGCAGCCCCCGGGTGGCTCCCTACAATGAGCAGTTCTTC	CASSPRVAPYNEQFF
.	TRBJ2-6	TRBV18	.	TGTGCCAGCTCACCCGCGACCCTGAGGAGCTCTGGGGCCAACGTCCTGACTTTC	CASSPATLRSSGANVLTF
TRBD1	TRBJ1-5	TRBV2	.	TGTGCCAGCAGTGTCCGGACAGGGATCAATCAGCCCCAGCATTTT	CASSVRTGINQPQHF
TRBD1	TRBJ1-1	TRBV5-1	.	TGCGCCAGCAGCTTGACCGGACAGGGAACTGAAGCTTTCTTT	CASSLTGQGTEAFF
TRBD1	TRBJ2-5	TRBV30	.	TGTGCCTGGAGTGCCAGGGGGCAGGAGACCCAGTACTTC	CAWSARGQETQYF
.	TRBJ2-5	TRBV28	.	TGTGCCAGCAGTTTTCCTACACAAGAGACCCAGTACTTC	CASSFPTQETQYF
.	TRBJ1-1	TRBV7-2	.	TGTGCCAGCAGCCCGCCGGGTCGCAGGATCAACACTGAAGCTTTCTTT	CASSPPGRRINTEAFF
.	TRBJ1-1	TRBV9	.	TGTGCCAGCAGCAGGAACAGGGTGGGGGGACCAGCTTTCTTT	CASSRNRVGGPAFF